The 29 T cell receptor beta chains given below trace back to one sample, sequenced in a study of low-dose radiotherapy and immunotherapy resistance in tumors (dated by TCRdb to between 2021 and 2023). First-strand cDNA was synthesized with Superscript III and a set of TRAV- and TRBV-specific primers, covering both TCRalpha and TCRbeta chains. TCRs were amplified with Phusion for about 20 PCR cycles using a constant-region primer together with the adapter attached to the V primers. Clones were called with MiXCR by TCRdb after fastp trimmed the public reads at Q25, and only in-frame beta chains were retained. CDR3 protein sequences are deduplicated, and each keeps its most common genes and DNA. The sample table holds 15,000 to 20,000 distinct CDR3 sequences, of which roughly 70% were seen once. The top ten constitute about an eighth of the sample. The source of these receptors is a human donor with advanced metastatic prostate, ovarian, gallbladder or colorectal cancer (not recorded which). This table probably holds off-target reads from a library built for another chain.

This clonotype was seen once. The rearrangement uses TRBV6-5 and TRBJ2-7; D gene uncertain. This CDR3 spans 16 amino acids. V was shortened by 5 bases and J by 3 bases, with 20 bases between the two germline ends. Germline CDR1 reads MNHEY; CDR2 reads SVGAGI. CDR3 nucleotides: TGTGCCAGCAGTGGCGCCGGGTCCTCTGGGTACTACGAGCAGTACTTC. It yields the protein CASSGAGSSGYYEQYF.

The rearrangement uses TRBV28 and TRBJ1-5; D is possibly TRBD1 (6 bases). Germline CDR1 is MDHEN and CDR2 is SYDVKM. V dropped 6 bases and J dropped 7 bases, with 22 bases sitting between them. The CDR3 runs 16 residues. The CDR3 protein is CASSAPVGGSGQPQHF. The CDR3 nucleotides read TGTGCCAGCAGCGCACCTGTGGGGGGCTCCGGGCAGCCCCAGCATTTT.

The J gene is TRBJ2-7, the V gene TRBV12-3 or TRBV12-4, with TRBD2 matching over 13 bases. The CDR3 loop spans 14 amino acids. V dropped 8 bases and J dropped 1; count of bases not matched to a gene: 2. DNA for the CDR3: TGTGCCAGCCGACTAGCGGGAGGTTCCTACGAGCAGTACTTC. It specifies CASRLAGGSYEQYF.

This clonotype has a single count. The chain combines TRBV5-5 with TRBJ2-3; D remains unclear. The ends were cut back, 0 bases at V and 5 bases at J, with 10 bases in the middle. This CDR3 is built from 14 residues. Germline V gene lookup returns CDR1 SGHKS and CDR2 YYEKEE (reference sequence). Written as DNA, the CDR3 is TGTGCCAGCAGCTTGGGGGTAGCAGAAGATACGCAGTATTTT. Its translation: CASSLGVAEDTQYF.

The sample holds a few counts of this clonotype. V gene TRBV18 combines with J gene TRBJ2-4, with D tentatively TRBD1 (6 bases). The CDR3 has 14 residues. With 3 bases removed from V and 7 bases from J, the gap between germline ends came to 13 bases. Germline CDR1 is KGHSH and CDR2 is LQKENI. The CDR3 DNA sequence: TGTGCCAGCTCACCGGACAGAAAAGGGAACATTCAGTACTTC. This encodes CASSPDRKGNIQYF.

The chain carries TRBV4-3 and TRBJ2-3; possibly TRBD2 for D (5 bases). V was pared by 1 base and J by 2 bases, with 10 bases between. The CDR3 is 15 amino acids. Germline CDR1 reads LGHNA; CDR2 reads YSLEER. CDR3 in DNA: TGCGCCAGCAGCCAAGGACGGGGAGTCACAGATACGCAGTATTTT. Translated: CASSQGRGVTDTQYF.

The chain links TRBV12-3 or TRBV12-4 to TRBJ1-1; D unclear. Trimming stripped 6 bases from V and 1 base from J, with 9 bases between. The CDR3 is made up of 13 amino acids. This chain's CDR3 is CASSPTGNTEAFF. The CDR3, as DNA: TGTGCCAGCAGCCCAACGGGGAACACTGAAGCTTTCTTT.

The CDR3, as DNA: TGTGCCAGCAGCTTCCAGGGGTACGAGCAGTACTTC. It translates to CASSFQGYEQYF. The chain employs TRBV7-2 and TRBJ2-7, with TRBD1 as a possible D gene (6 bases). V lost 3 bases and J 4 bases, leaving 7 bases between the germline ends. The germline gives CDR1 SGHTA, CDR2 FQGNSA. CDR3 length: 12 amino acids. The entire variable domain, with the rest obtained from reference TRBV7-2 and TRBJ2-7, is as follows: GAGVSQSPSNKVTEKGKDVELRCDPISGHTALYWYRQSLGQGLEFLIYFQGNSAPDKSGLPSDRFSAERTGGSVSTLTIQRTQQEDSAVYLCASSFQGYEQYFGPGTRLTVT.

The rearrangement joins TRBV10-3 to TRBJ1-3; 7 bases match TRBD1. This CDR3 comprises 14 residues. The germline V gene encodes CDR1 ENHRY and CDR2 SYGVKD. V dropped 9 bases and J dropped 0; count of bases not matched to a gene: 5. The CDR3 DNA is TGTGCCATGGGACAGCCTAACTCTGGAAACACCATATATTTT. It is translated as CAMGQPNSGNTIYF.

The rearrangement links TRBV5-1 to TRBJ1-4, with D unclear. CDR1 and CDR2 from the germline V gene are SGHRS and YFSETQ. V dropped 0 bases and J dropped 11 bases, with 17 bases sitting between them. The CDR3 length is 15 residues. The CDR3 is CASSLGTVKDVKLFF. DNA for the CDR3: TGCGCCAGCAGCTTGGGGACCGTCAAGGATGTGAAACTGTTTTTT.

The gene calls are TRBV4-2 and TRBJ2-1; a weak D match, TRBD2 (5 bases). The V and J ends lost 5 bases and 9 bases respectively, with 23 bases between them. In germline, CDR1 is LGHNA, CDR2 YNFKEQ. This CDR3 has 16 amino acids. This CDR3 is CASSLSRVGPAGEQFF. The CDR3 DNA reads as TGTGCCAGCAGCTTATCTAGAGTAGGCCCCGCGGGTGAGCAGTTCTTC.

This clonotype has only a few counts. The chain joins TRBV18 to TRBJ1-5; 8 bases map to TRBD1. The V gene's germline CDR1 is KGHSH and CDR2 LQKENI. The CDR3 sequence is 16 residues long. The junction had 8 bases not matched to a gene; V was cut back by 1 base and J by 6 bases. The CDR3 protein is CASSPQSQGAFQPQHF. CDR3 DNA: TGTGCCAGCTCACCACAGAGCCAGGGGGCCTTTCAGCCCCAGCATTTT.

The rearrangement links TRBV2 to TRBJ2-3; D might be TRBD2 (5 bases). Per the germline V gene, CDR1 is SNHLY and CDR2 is FYNNEI. The CDR3 is made up of 15 amino acids. Between the trimmed V and J ends, which lost 7 bases and 2 bases, there was a span of 16 bases. CDR3 nucleotides: TGTGCCAGCAACGGGGTGTTTACCAACACAGATACGCAGTATTTT. As protein: CASNGVFTNTDTQYF.

This clonotype was seen more than once but under ten times. V usage is TRBV28 and J usage is TRBJ2-7; no firm D call. This CDR3 contains 12 residues. Germline V lookup: CDR1 MDHEN, CDR2 SYDVKM. Trimming took off 6 bases at V and 7 bases at J, with 13 bases between the two ends. This CDR3 reads CASSQAPREQYF. Written as DNA, the CDR3 is TGTGCCAGCAGCCAGGCCCCCAGAGAGCAGTACTTC.

The chain recombines TRBV5-1 with TRBJ1-1, with D possibly matching TRBD1 (5 bases). The CDR3 runs to 14 residues. V was shortened by 0 bases and J by 2 bases, with 8 bases between the two germline ends. Germline CDR1 is SGHRS and CDR2 is YFSETQ. This chain's CDR3 is CASSLAGGNTEAFF. CDR3 DNA: TGCGCCAGCAGCTTGGCCGGGGGAAACACTGAAGCTTTCTTT. The full variable domain, in which reference TRBV5-1 and TRBJ1-1 provide the parts outside the CDR3, is KAGVTQTPRYLIKTRGQQVTLSCSPISGHRSVSWYQQTPGQGLQFLFEYFSETQRNKGNFPGRFSGRQFSNSRSEMNVSTLELGDSALYLCASSLAGGNTEAFFGQGTRLTVV.

This rearrangement joins TRBV20-1 to TRBJ2-5, with D possibly being TRBD2 (6 bases). The CDR3 is 15 residues long. The V end was cut by 3 bases, the J end by 2 bases, with 16 bases between. Germline CDR1 is DFQATT and CDR2 is SNEGSKA (reference sequence). The CDR3 nucleotides are TGCAGTGCTAGTACTCAGGGCGGAGGGCAAGAGACCCAGTACTTC. It yields the protein CSASTQGGGQETQYF.

CDR3 protein: CASSVRGSSYNEQFF. The CDR3 DNA follows: TGTGCCAGCAGCGTAAGGGGGAGCTCCTACAATGAGCAGTTCTTC. This chain connects TRBV2 to TRBJ2-1, with D perhaps TRBD1 (6 bases). The CDR3 is 15 amino acids. The ends were cut back, 6 bases at V and 0 bases at J, with 12 bases in the middle. The germline CDR1 and CDR2 sequences are SNHLY and FYNNEI.

V and J are TRBV6-1 and TRBJ1-1; D is undetermined. Trimming took 6 bases from V and 0 from J, leaving 8 bases between them. The CDR3 is made up of 13 amino acids. Looked up from germline, CDR1 is MNHNS and CDR2 is SASEGT. The CDR3 loop reads CASRAQMNTEAFF. Written as DNA, the CDR3 is TGTGCCAGCAGGGCCCAGATGAACACTGAAGCTTTCTTT.

V and J are TRBV3-1 and TRBJ2-1, with 9 bases identical to TRBD2. The germline V gene encodes CDR1 LGHDT and CDR2 YNNKEL (reference sequence). Trimming took 0 bases from V and 8 from J; bases not matched to a gene: 8. The CDR3 spans 16 residues. This CDR3 reads CASSQDGTSPAHEQFF. The CDR3 DNA is TGTGCCAGCAGCCAAGATGGGACTAGCCCAGCCCATGAGCAGTTCTTC.

The rearrangement links TRBV20-1 to TRBJ2-5; TRBD2 matches at 10 bases. V trimming: 5 bases; J trimming: 4 bases; junction bases outside the gene matches: 7. Germline CDR1 is DFQATT and CDR2 is SNEGSKA (reference sequence). The CDR3 runs to 14 residues. The CDR3 DNA sequence: TGCAGTGCTGCGGATAAGCGGGAGGGAGAGACCCAGTACTTC. Translating gives CSAADKREGETQYF.

The gene calls are TRBV18 and TRBJ2-1; 13 nucleotides align to TRBD2. CDR3 length equals 16 residues. Germline CDR1 KGHSH, CDR2 LQKENI. Trimming cost V 8 bases and J 7 bases; bases outside gene matches: 11. The CDR3 spells CASKTPGTSGTNEQFF. Here the CDR3 DNA reads TGTGCCAGCAAGACCCCCGGGACTAGCGGGACTAATGAGCAGTTCTTC.

The chain has TRBV28 and TRBJ2-2, with D perhaps TRBD1 (6 bases). CDR1 is MDHEN, CDR2 SYDVKM, per germline. The CDR3 consists of 13 residues. Trimming shortened V by 7 bases and J by 7 bases, and 13 bases separated the two germline ends. The CDR3 DNA sequence: TGTGCCAGCAACCTCAGGGGTCACGGGGAGCTGTTTTTT. Amino acids: CASNLRGHGELFF.

The chain joins TRBV5-1 to TRBJ1-1; D is unresolved. V gave up 4 bases and J gave up 2 bases, with 9 bases separating them. CDR3 length: 13 amino acids. The germline CDR1 and CDR2 sequences are SGHRS and YFSETQ. In nucleotides, the CDR3 is TGCGCCAGCAGCCGTACAGTTAACACTGAAGCTTTCTTT. It specifies CASSRTVNTEAFF.

The chain uses TRBV5-5 and TRBJ1-3; D is undetermined. Trimming shortened V by 0 bases and J by 0 bases, and 10 bases separated the two germline ends. The CDR3 contains 16 residues. The germline V gene encodes CDR1 SGHKS and CDR2 YYEKEE (reference sequence). The CDR3 loop reads CASSLADGYSGNTIYF. The CDR3, as DNA: TGTGCCAGCAGCTTGGCCGACGGATACTCTGGAAACACCATATATTTT.

The genes are TRBV4-3 and TRBJ2-1; a possible D gene is TRBD2 (6 bases). The CDR3 spans 17 residues. Germline V gene data show CDR1 as LGHNA and CDR2 as YSLEER. V lost 0 bases and J 2 bases, leaving 14 bases between the germline ends. The chain's CDR3 is CASSQDDRTTPYNEQFF. The CDR3 DNA is TGCGCCAGCAGCCAAGATGATCGGACTACCCCCTACAATGAGCAGTTCTTC.

The CDR3 loop reads CASSYRATGTGGSEGYTF. Here the CDR3 DNA reads TGTGCCAGCAGTTACCGGGCTACCGGGACAGGGGGCTCGGAGGGCTACACCTTC. The chain couples TRBV6-8 to TRBJ1-2; TRBD1 matches at 12 bases. Trimming took 2 bases from V and 8 from J; bases not matched to a gene: 15. There are 18 residues in the CDR3. CDR1 is MNHGY and CDR2 is SAAAGT in the germline V gene.

The chain uses TRBV30 and TRBJ2-4, with no clear D. From germline, CDR1 is GTSNPN and CDR2 SVGIG (reference sequence). V lost 8 bases and J lost 2, with 7 bases in between. CDR3 length: 11 residues. The CDR3 loop reads CALETKNIQYF. CDR3 bases: TGTGCCCTCGAGACCAAAAACATTCAGTACTTC.

The rearrangement uses TRBV5-1 and TRBJ1-1, with unresolved D. The germline V gene encodes CDR1 SGHRS and CDR2 YFSETQ. The V gene lost 0 bases and the J gene lost 3 bases, with 9 bases spanning the gap. The CDR3 covers 14 residues. The CDR3 region is CASSLENADTEAFF. In DNA, the CDR3 is TGCGCCAGCAGCTTGGAGAATGCGGACACTGAAGCTTTCTTT.

The chain links TRBV12-3 or TRBV12-4 to TRBJ2-6; D might be TRBD1 or TRBD2, each matching 6 bases. The CDR3 sequence is 18 residues long. V lost 2 bases and J 0 bases, leaving 14 bases between the germline ends. CDR3 loop: CASSLRGAPYSGANVLTF. CDR3 coding DNA: TGTGCCAGCAGTTTAAGGGGGGCTCCATACTCTGGGGCCAACGTCCTGACTTTC.